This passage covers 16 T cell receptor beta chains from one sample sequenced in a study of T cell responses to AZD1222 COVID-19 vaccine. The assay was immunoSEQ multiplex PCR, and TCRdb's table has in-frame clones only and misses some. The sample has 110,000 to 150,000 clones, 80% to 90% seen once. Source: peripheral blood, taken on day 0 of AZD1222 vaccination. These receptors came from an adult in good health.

The CDR3 coding sequence is TGTGCCAGCAGCCGATCAGGACAGGGTCAGGAGACCCAGTACTTC. Its protein product is CASSRSGQGQETQYF. This sequence joins TRBV5-4 and TRBJ2-5, with 8 bases fitting TRBD1. The junction had 10 bases not matched to a gene; V was cut back by 4 bases and J by 5 bases. In germline, CDR1 is SGHNT, CDR2 YYREEE (reference sequence). The CDR3 has 15 amino acids.

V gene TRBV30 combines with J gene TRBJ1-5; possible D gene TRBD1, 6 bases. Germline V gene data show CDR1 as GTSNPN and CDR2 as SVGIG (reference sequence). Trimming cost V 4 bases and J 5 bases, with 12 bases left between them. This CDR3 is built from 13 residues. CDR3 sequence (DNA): TGTGCCTGGACGACAGAGGGGGATCAGCCCCAGCATTTT. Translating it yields CAWTTEGDQPQHF.

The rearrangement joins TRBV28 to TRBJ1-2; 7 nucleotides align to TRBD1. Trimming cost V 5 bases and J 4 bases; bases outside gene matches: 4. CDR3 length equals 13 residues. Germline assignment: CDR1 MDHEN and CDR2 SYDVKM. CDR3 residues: CASSRQGGYGYTF. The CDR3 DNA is TGTGCCAGCAGTCGACAGGGCGGCTATGGCTACACCTTC.

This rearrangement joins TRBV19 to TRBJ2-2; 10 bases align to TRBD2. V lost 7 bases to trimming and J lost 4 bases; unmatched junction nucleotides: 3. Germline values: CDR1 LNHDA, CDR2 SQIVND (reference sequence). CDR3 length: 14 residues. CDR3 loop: CASMRTSGTGELFF. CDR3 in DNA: TGTGCCAGTATGCGGACTAGCGGCACCGGGGAGCTGTTTTTT. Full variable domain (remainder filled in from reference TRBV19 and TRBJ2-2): DGGITQSPKYLFRKEGQNVTLSCEQNLNHDAMYWYRQDPGQGLRLIYYSQIVNDFQKGDIAEGYSVSREKKESFPLTVTSAQKNPTAFYLCASMRTSGTGELFFGEGSRLTVL.

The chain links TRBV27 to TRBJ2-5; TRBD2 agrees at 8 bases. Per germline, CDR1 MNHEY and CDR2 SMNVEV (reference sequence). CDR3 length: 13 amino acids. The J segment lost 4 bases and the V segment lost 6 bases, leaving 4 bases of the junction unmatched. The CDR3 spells CASRKLAVETQYF. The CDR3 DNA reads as TGTGCCAGCAGGAAACTAGCGGTAGAGACCCAGTACTTC.

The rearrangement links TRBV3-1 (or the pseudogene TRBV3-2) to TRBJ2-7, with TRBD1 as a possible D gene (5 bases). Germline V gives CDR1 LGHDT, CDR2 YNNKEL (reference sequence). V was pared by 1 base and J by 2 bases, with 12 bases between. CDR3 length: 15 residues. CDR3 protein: CASSQVSGFTYEQYF. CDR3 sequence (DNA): TGTGCCAGCAGCCAAGTCTCAGGGTTTACCTACGAGCAGTACTTC.

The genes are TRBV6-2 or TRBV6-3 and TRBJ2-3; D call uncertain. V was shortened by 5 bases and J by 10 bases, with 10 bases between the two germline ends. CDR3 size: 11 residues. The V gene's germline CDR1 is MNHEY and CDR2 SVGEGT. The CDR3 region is CASSMGNPQYF. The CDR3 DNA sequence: TGTGCCAGCAGTATGGGGAACCCGCAGTATTTT.

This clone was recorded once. The CDR3, as DNA: TGTGCCAGCAGCCAAGCCCCCTTGGCGGGGCTGAACACTGAAGCTTTCTTT. This sequence encodes CASSQAPLAGLNTEAFF. J is TRBJ1-1 and V is TRBV4-2; a weak D match, TRBD1 (5 bases). The V end lost 1 base, the J end lost 0 bases, and 15 bases lay between the germline ends. Per the germline V gene, CDR1 is LGHNA and CDR2 is YNFKEQ. The CDR3 has 17 amino acids.

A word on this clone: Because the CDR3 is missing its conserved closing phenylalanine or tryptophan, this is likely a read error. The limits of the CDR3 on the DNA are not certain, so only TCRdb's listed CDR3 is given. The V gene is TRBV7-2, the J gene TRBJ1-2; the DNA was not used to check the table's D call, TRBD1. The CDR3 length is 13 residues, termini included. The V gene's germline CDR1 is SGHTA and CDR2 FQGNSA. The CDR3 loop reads CASSLDPGNSMAM.

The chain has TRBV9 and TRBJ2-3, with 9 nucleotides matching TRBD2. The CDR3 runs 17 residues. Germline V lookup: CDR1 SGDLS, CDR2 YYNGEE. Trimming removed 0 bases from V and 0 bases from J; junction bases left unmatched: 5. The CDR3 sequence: CASSVETTSGSTDTQYF. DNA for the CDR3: TGTGCCAGCAGCGTAGAGACCACTAGCGGGAGCACAGATACGCAGTATTTT.

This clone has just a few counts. CDR3 residues: CASSLSRDTEAFF. The DNA for the CDR3 is TGTGCCAGCAGCTTATCCAGGGACACTGAAGCTTTCTTT. The V and J genes are TRBV5-6 and TRBJ1-1; a possible D gene is TRBD1 (5 bases). The CDR3 contains 13 residues. The ends were cut back, 2 bases at V and 3 bases at J, with 8 bases in the middle. Germline CDR1 SGHDT, CDR2 YYEEEE.

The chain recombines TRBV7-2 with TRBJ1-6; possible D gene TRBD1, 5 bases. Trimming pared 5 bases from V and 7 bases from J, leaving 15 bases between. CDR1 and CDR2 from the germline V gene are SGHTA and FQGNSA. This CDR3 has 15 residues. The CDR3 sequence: CASSGQGRENSPLHF. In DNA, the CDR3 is TGTGCCAGCAGCGGGCAGGGACGGGAAAATTCACCCCTCCACTTT.

As DNA, the CDR3 is TGTGCCAGCAGTTACGTGGGGGGTAATGAAAAACTGTTTTTT. It codes for CASSYVGGNEKLFF. This chain connects TRBV6-6 to TRBJ1-4; possibly TRBD1 for D (5 bases). Trimming cost V 2 bases and J 4 bases, with 8 bases left between them. This CDR3 is built from 14 residues. CDR1 MNHNY and CDR2 SVGAGI come from the germline V gene (reference sequence).

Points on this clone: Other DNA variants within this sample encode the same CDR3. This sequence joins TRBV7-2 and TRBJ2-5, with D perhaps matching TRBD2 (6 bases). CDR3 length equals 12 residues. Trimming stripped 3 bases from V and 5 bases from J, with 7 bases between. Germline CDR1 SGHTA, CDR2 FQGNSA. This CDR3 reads CASSFRGETQYF. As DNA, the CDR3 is TGTGCCAGCAGCTTCCGGGGGGAGACCCAGTACTTC. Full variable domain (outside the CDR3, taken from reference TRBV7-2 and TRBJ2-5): GAGVSQSPSNKVTEKGKDVELRCDPISGHTALYWYRQSLGQGLEFLIYFQGNSAPDKSGLPSDRFSAERTGGSVSTLTIQRTQQEDSAVYLCASSFRGETQYFGPGTRLLVL.

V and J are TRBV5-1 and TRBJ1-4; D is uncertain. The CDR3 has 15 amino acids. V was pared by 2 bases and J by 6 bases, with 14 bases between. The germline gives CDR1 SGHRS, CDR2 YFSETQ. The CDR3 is CASSFYPGADEKLFF. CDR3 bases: TGCGCCAGCAGCTTTTATCCGGGAGCTGATGAAAAACTGTTTTTT. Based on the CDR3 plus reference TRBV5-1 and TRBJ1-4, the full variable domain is KAGVTQTPRYLIKTRGQQVTLSCSPISGHRSVSWYQQTPGQGLQFLFEYFSETQRNKGNFPGRFSGRQFSNSRSEMNVSTLELGDSALYLCASSFYPGADEKLFFGSGTQLSVL.

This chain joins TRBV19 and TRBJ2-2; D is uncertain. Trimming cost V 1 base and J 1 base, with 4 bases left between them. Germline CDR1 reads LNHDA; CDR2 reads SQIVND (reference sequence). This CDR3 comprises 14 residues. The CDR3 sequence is CASSIVRNTGELFF. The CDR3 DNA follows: TGTGCCAGTAGTATAGTTAGGAACACCGGGGAGCTGTTTTTT.